Below are 4 T cell receptor beta chains sequenced from a single sample in a study of T cells after yellow fever vaccination. In TCRdb, the 5' RACE reads were re-called with MiXCR into one record per CDR3 protein. This sample carries 200,000 or so distinct CDR3 sequences, approximately 6.8% of them seen once, and the ten largest clones take 1% to 1.2%. This material consisted of CD4+ T cells sorted from PBMCs, taken on the day of the yellow fever booster vaccination. The receptors originated from a man aged 25-45 years who received the YFV17D yellow fever vaccine.

This clonotype was found a few times. The chain has TRBV11-2 and TRBJ2-1; TRBD2 is a possible D gene (5 bases). Germline V gene lookup returns CDR1 SGHAT and CDR2 FQNNGV. Between the trimmed V and J ends, which lost 2 bases and 4 bases, there was a span of 12 bases. The CDR3 covers 15 residues. DNA for the CDR3: TGTGCCAGCAGCTTAAAGGTAGCGAAGTACAATGAGCAGTTCTTC. It codes for CASSLKVAKYNEQFF.

This clonotype occurred a few times. The chain joins TRBV6-4 to TRBJ2-3; D may be TRBD1 or TRBD2 (6 bases each). Germline CDR1 is MRHNA and CDR2 is SNTAGT. V was clipped by 6 bases and J by 7 bases, with 23 bases between them. The CDR3 contains 16 residues. The DNA of the CDR3 is TGTGCCAGCAGCGCCTTGTCGGGGGCGCGAGCGAATACGCAGTATTTT. Translated, it gives CASSALSGARANTQYF.

The rearrangement joins TRBV19 to TRBJ2-1; 9 bases fit TRBD2. The CDR3 covers 12 residues. CDR1 and CDR2 (germline): LNHDA, SQIVND (reference sequence). V was pared by 4 bases and J by 15 bases, with 7 bases of the junction left unmatched. DNA of the CDR3: TGTGCCAGTAGTAACGCGGGAGGGCCTAGGTTCTTC. Protein: CASSNAGGPRFF.

This clonotype was found many times. DNA of the CDR3: TGTGCCAGCAGCTTAGCGGCGGGACTAGCGGGAGAGACCCAGTACTTC. Translation gives CASSLAAGLAGETQYF. This chain links TRBV7-2 with TRBJ2-5; 12 bases line up with TRBD2. With V trimmed by 0 bases and J by 4 bases, 3 bases remained unmatched. This CDR3 region has 16 residues. The germline V gene has CDR1 SGHTA and CDR2 FQGNSA.